Below, one T cell receptor beta chain is given with its context. Its antigen is unidentified. The sample belongs to a study of post-analysis software for immune sequencing data. CDR3 length equals 15 residues. V lost 0 bases, J lost 2 bases, and 11 bases lay in between. Per germline, CDR1 MNHEY and CDR2 SVGAGI. Researchers reported that TCR beta cDNA libraries carried unique molecular identifiers. Some 500,000 cDNA molecules were obtained per 1 to 10 million input T cells. Using its own MiXCR run on the PCR reads, TCRdb lists one record per CDR3 protein. The table lists 650,000 to 850,000 distinct CDR3 sequences, about 50% of them singletons, with 4% to 5.5% in the top ten. Whole-study results and caveats: The study found TRBV5-6, TRBV5-1 and TRBV20-1 among five TRBV segments more frequent in patients than controls. Those with multiple sclerosis, the patient group, showed significantly lower normalized Chao1 diversity than controls.

The chain is built from TRBV6-5 and TRBJ2-7; D remains ambiguous. The sample was blood. This receptor was identified in a girl aged 5 to 17 with multiple sclerosis. Written as DNA, the CDR3 is TGTGCCAGCAGTTACTCTTCCGCCGAGCCCTACGAGCAGTACTTC. Translated, it gives CASSYSSAEPYEQYF.